This is a list of T cell receptor beta chains from one sample in a study of response to subunit inactivated influenza vaccine. TCRdb re-called the RT-PCR reads through MiXCR, storing one row per CDR3 protein. The table has 300,000 to 350,000 distinct CDR3 sequences, approximately 23% seen once. Sequencing was performed on PBMCs from blood, taken approximately 20 months after vaccination. Receptors were obtained from a man aged 45 to 70 who received an inactivated influenza vaccine. The CDR3 runs from the conserved cysteine through the conserved F or W. A D gene is named only where the DNA matches it firmly. Expanded clones get a size class; other rows say once, few or many, or leave the size out.

DNA	CDR3	J	D	V	size
TGCGCCAGCAGCCCGACTGGAACTCAGCCCCAGCATTTT	CASSPTGTQPQHF	TRBJ1-5	.	TRBV5-1	many
TGTGCCAGCAGAAGTGGGGTGGTCACCGGGGAGCTGTTTTTT	CASRSGVVTGELFF	TRBJ2-2	.	TRBV7-9	few
TGTGCCAGTAGCCCGGGGAGCGGCAGTATCGCGAACACCGGGGAGCTGTTTTTT	CASSPGSGSIANTGELFF	TRBJ2-2	.	TRBV19	.
TGTGCCAGCAGCTCGGGACAGGGGGGTGCCTATAATTCACCCCTCCACTTT	CASSSGQGGAYNSPLHF	TRBJ1-6	TRBD1	TRBV7-9	few
TGCAGCGTTGAAGGACAGAGATACAATGAGCAGTTCTTC	CSVEGQRYNEQFF	TRBJ2-1	.	TRBV29-1	few
TGTGCCAGCAGCACGGGACAGGGCGACACAGATACGCAGTATTTT	CASSTGQGDTDTQYF	TRBJ2-3	TRBD1	TRBV7-3	few
TGTGCCAGCAGCCAAGGAGGCTGGGACAGACTAACTGAAAAACTGTTTTTT	CASSQGGWDRLTEKLFF	TRBJ1-4	TRBD1	TRBV4-2	many
TGTGCCAGCAGCTTAAGACCCTGGGGGTCCTCCGAGCAGTACTTC	CASSLRPWGSSEQYF	TRBJ2-7	.	TRBV7-2	.
TGTGCCAGCAGCCTTCAAAGTGCCTATGGCTACACCTTC	CASSLQSAYGYTF	TRBJ1-2	.	TRBV3-1	few
TGTGCCAGCAGCCCGGGTCCAAAGCGGGAGGGCCCCGAGACCCAGTACTTC	CASSPGPKREGPETQYF	TRBJ2-5	TRBD2	TRBV7-3	.
TGCGCCAGCAGCCAAGACCGGGACTCCACAACGCAGTATTTT	CASSQDRDSTTQYF	TRBJ2-3	.	TRBV4-3	few
TGTGCCAGCAGCCAAGATCGTTGGCAGAGCAATGAAAAACTGTTTTTT	CASSQDRWQSNEKLFF	TRBJ1-4	.	TRBV4-2	many
TGTGCCAGCAGCTCAGGACTGGGGGTAGGGCAGTTCTTC	CASSSGLGVGQFF	TRBJ2-1	.	TRBV9	few
TGTGCCAGCAGCTTAGATGGGGGGGGCACAGATACGCAGTATTTT	CASSLDGGGTDTQYF	TRBJ2-3	TRBD2	TRBV7-9	.
TGCGCCAGCAGCCCCCGGACGGTGGTAAAGTCCTACGAGCAGTACTTC	CASSPRTVVKSYEQYF	TRBJ2-7	.	TRBV23-1	once
TGTGCCAGCAGTTACTCCCAGGGGGGGCTGAACACTGAAGCTTTCTTT	CASSYSQGGLNTEAFF	TRBJ1-1	TRBD1	TRBV6-2/TRBV6-3	.
TGCAGTGCTAGAGAGCCCGGTGGTGGAGATACGCAGTATTTT	CSAREPGGGDTQYF	TRBJ2-3	.	TRBV20-1	.
TGTGCCAGCAGTTACAGGGTTGAGACCCAGTACTTC	CASSYRVETQYF	TRBJ2-5	.	TRBV6-6	few
TGTGCCAGCAGCCAACCAGGGGGTAATGAAAAACTGTTTTTT	CASSQPGGNEKLFF	TRBJ1-4	TRBD1	TRBV4-2	.
TGCGCCAGCAGCTTGGCCAAGGGAGGCTCACCCCTCCACTTT	CASSLAKGGSPLHF	TRBJ1-6	.	TRBV5-1	.
TGCAGTGCTAGAGATCTGAGACACTCTCGAACCGGGGAGCTGTTTTTT	CSARDLRHSRTGELFF	TRBJ2-2	.	TRBV20-1	.
TGCGCCAGCAGCGGGGACGGCACAGATACGCAGTATTTT	CASSGDGTDTQYF	TRBJ2-3	.	TRBV5-1	few
TGTGCCACCAGTGATTTCTCACAGAACTATGGCTACACCTTC	CATSDFSQNYGYTF	TRBJ1-2	.	TRBV24-1	.
TGTGCCAGGAGTTTCGCGGGCAGCAATCAGCCCCAGCATTTT	CARSFAGSNQPQHF	TRBJ1-5	.	TRBV12-3/TRBV12-4	.